A single sample is the source of the 3 T cell receptor beta chains below, sequenced in a study of T cell responses to AZD1222 COVID-19 vaccine. The protocol was immunoSEQ multiplex PCR, while the TCRdb copy is restricted to in-frame clones and leaves out a portion. This table holds roughly 180,000 clones, roughly 90% found once. This material consisted of peripheral blood, taken 28 days after the second AZD1222 dose. These TCRs come from an adult who received the AZD1222 COVID-19 vaccine.

V gene TRBV2 combines with J gene TRBJ1-4, with D maybe TRBD1 (5 bases). Trimming took 6 bases from V and 5 from J, leaving 13 bases between them. The CDR3 runs to 14 residues. Germline CDR1 SNHLY, CDR2 FYNNEI. In DNA, the CDR3 is TGTGCCAGCAGCGAACGACAGAAGAATGAAAAACTGTTTTTT. The encoded protein is CASSERQKNEKLFF.

The chain is built from TRBV7-9 and TRBJ2-1; 10 nucleotides line up with TRBD2. This CDR3 region has 16 residues. CDR1 SEHNR and CDR2 FQNEAQ come from the germline V gene (reference sequence). V lost 0 bases, J lost 5 bases, and 4 bases stayed unmatched. The CDR3 nucleotides read TGTGCCAGCAGCTTAGCGCCACTAGCGGGGCACAATGAGCAGTTCTTC. Its translation is CASSLAPLAGHNEQFF.

This clone was seen just once. The V call is TRBV28, the J call TRBJ1-4; the D gene is possibly TRBD1 (6 bases). Trimming pared 8 bases from V and 8 bases from J, leaving 21 bases between. Germline CDR1 is MDHEN and CDR2 is SYDVKM. The length of the CDR3 is 15 residues. The CDR3 protein is CASHKSLGGQEKLFF. CDR3 in DNA: TGTGCCAGCCATAAATCCTTGGGGGGGCAAGAAAAACTGTTTTTT.